The 26 T cell receptor beta chains presented below share a single source sample, sequenced in a study of T cell repertoires in aging, cancer and after chemotherapy. Rearranged V-D-J TRB sequences were amplified with a mixed TRB-A/B primer pool. Each CDR3 protein is one row after TCRdb ran MiXCR on the multiplex PCR reads. Of 15,000 to 20,000 distinct CDR3 sequences listed, 35% to 40% are singletons. The template was genomic DNA from peripheral blood, not RNA. The specimen was blood. These receptors were obtained from a human donor with a solid tumor.

The chain links TRBV6-1 to TRBJ2-1; TRBD1 matches 11 bases. J lost 4 bases, V lost 6 bases, and 5 bases had no gene match. Germline V lookup: CDR1 MNHNS, CDR2 SASEGT. The CDR3 is 15 amino acids. CDR3 nucleotide sequence: TGTGCCAGCAGAGGACAGGGGGCCACTTACAATGAGCAGTTCTTC. It encodes CASRGQGATYNEQFF.

In its sample, this clonotype was seen a few times. The V and J genes are TRBV19 and TRBJ2-1; 7 nucleotides align to TRBD2. The CDR3 covers 18 residues. J gave up 9 bases and V 0 bases, and 17 bases lay outside the gene matches. CDR1 LNHDA and CDR2 SQIVND come from the germline V gene (reference sequence). DNA for the CDR3: TGTGCCAGTAGTATAGAAGGTCTAGCGGTTGCCATGGACGGTGAGCAGTTCTTC. It yields the protein CASSIEGLAVAMDGEQFF. Variable domain in full (rest from reference TRBV19 and TRBJ2-1): DGGITQSPKYLFRKEGQNVTLSCEQNLNHDAMYWYRQDPGQGLRLIYYSQIVNDFQKGDIAEGYSVSREKKESFPLTVTSAQKNPTAFYLCASSIEGLAVAMDGEQFFGPGTRLTVL.

This clonotype has just a few counts. The rearrangement uses TRBV6-5 and TRBJ2-3; 15 bases are a match to TRBD2. The V gene's germline CDR1 is MNHEY and CDR2 SVGAGI. The CDR3 is 16 residues long. The ends lost 7 bases at V and 3 bases at J; junction bases unmatched: 5. CDR3 coding DNA: TGTGCCAGCAACTCGGGGACTAGCGGGAGGACAGATACGCAGTATTTT. Encoded protein: CASNSGTSGRTDTQYF.

V usage is TRBV10-3 and J usage is TRBJ2-7; no firm D call. CDR1 ENHRY and CDR2 SYGVKD come from the germline V gene. This CDR3 contains 12 residues. The V end was cut by 5 bases, the J end by 0 bases, with 5 bases between. The CDR3 coding sequence is TGTGCCATCAGTCCCGGCTCCTACGAGCAGTACTTC. Its protein is CAISPGSYEQYF.

A few counts support this clonotype. J is TRBJ1-5 and V is TRBV18; 10 positions match TRBD1. CDR3 length: 15 amino acids. J gave up 5 bases and V 4 bases, and 5 bases lay outside the gene matches. Germline lookup yields CDR1 KGHSH and CDR2 LQKENI. This CDR3 is CASSHRDRGDQPQHF. The CDR3 region has the DNA TGTGCCAGCTCACACCGGGACAGGGGAGATCAGCCCCAGCATTTT.

This clonotype turned up a few times. CDR3 sequence reads: CASRQQGAGNEKLFF. In DNA form, the CDR3 reads TGTGCCAGCAGACAACAGGGGGCCGGTAATGAAAAACTGTTTTTT. V and J are TRBV5-6 and TRBJ1-4; 9 bases map to TRBD1. J lost 4 bases, V lost 5 bases, and 6 bases had no gene match. Germline values: CDR1 SGHDT, CDR2 YYEEEE. The CDR3 runs 15 residues.

This clonotype has more than one count but fewer than ten. The gene calls are TRBV30 and TRBJ1-2; D not resolved. The V gene lost 0 bases and the J gene lost 8 bases, with 13 bases spanning the gap. The CDR3 has 13 residues. Germline V gene lookup returns CDR1 GTSNPN and CDR2 SVGIG (reference sequence). This CDR3 reads CAWSVFQYEGYTF. DNA for the CDR3: TGTGCCTGGAGTGTTTTCCAGTACGAGGGCTACACCTTC.

CDR3 protein: CASSGTGDANSPLHF. The CDR3 region has the DNA TGCGCCAGCAGCGGCACGGGGGATGCGAATTCACCCCTCCACTTT. The rearrangement joins TRBV4-1 to TRBJ1-6, with D perhaps matching TRBD1 (5 bases). Between the trimmed V and J ends, which lost 5 bases and 7 bases, there was a span of 15 bases. Germline values: CDR1 MGHRA, CDR2 YSYEKL. This CDR3 is 15 amino acids long.

A few counts support this clonotype. Written as DNA, the CDR3 is TGTGCCACCCCGGCATGGGCGAAATTGGAAAAACTGTTTTTT. It specifies CATPAWAKLEKLFF. The rearrangement joins TRBV15 to TRBJ1-4, with no clear D. Trimming removed 8 bases at V and 8 bases at J, with 18 bases between. The CDR3 has 14 amino acids. CDR1 and CDR2 (germline): LNHNV, YYDKDF (reference sequence). Full variable domain (missing parts from reference TRBV15 and TRBJ1-4): DAMVIQNPRYQVTQFGKPVTLSCSQTLNHNVMYWYQQKSSQAPKLLFHYYDKDFNNEADTPDNFQSRRPNTSFCFLDIRSPGLGDTAMYLCATPAWAKLEKLFFGSGTQLSVL.

This clonotype was recorded a few times. The chain recombines TRBV12-3 or TRBV12-4 with TRBJ2-1; D unresolved. Trimming removed 2 bases at V and 6 bases at J, with 8 bases between. The CDR3 extends over 13 amino acids. The CDR3 region is CASSLFAGNEQFF. CDR3 coding DNA: TGTGCCAGCAGTTTATTTGCTGGCAATGAGCAGTTCTTC.

The chain employs TRBV20-1 and TRBJ2-7; the D call may be TRBD1 or TRBD2 (5 bases each). This CDR3 comprises 13 residues. V was clipped by 6 bases and J by 5 bases, with 17 bases between them. CDR1 is DFQATT, CDR2 SNEGSKA, per germline (reference sequence). CDR3 region: CSAKGSEFNEQYF. The CDR3 coding sequence is TGCAGTGCAAAGGGGAGCGAGTTTAACGAGCAGTACTTC.

This chain joins TRBV6-1 and TRBJ1-4; 7 bases map to TRBD1. In germline, CDR1 is MNHNS, CDR2 SASEGT. The CDR3 sequence is 14 residues long. V shed 2 bases, J shed 4 bases, and the junction held 1 base outside the gene matches. The CDR3 sequence: CASSEWDSNEKLFF. The CDR3 DNA follows: TGTGCCAGCAGTGAATGGGACAGTAATGAAAAACTGTTTTTT.

V gene TRBV5-1 combines with J gene TRBJ1-4; TRBD1 is a possible D gene (5 bases). This CDR3 contains 15 residues. Trimming pared 1 base from V and 8 bases from J, leaving 15 bases between. Germline V CDR1 and CDR2: SGHRS, YFSETQ. The CDR3 loop reads CASSLFTRGDEKLFF. The DNA for the CDR3 is TGCGCCAGCAGCTTGTTCACACGGGGCGACGAAAAACTGTTTTTT. Together with reference TRBV5-1 and TRBJ1-4, the CDR3 gives the full variable domain: KAGVTQTPRYLIKTRGQQVTLSCSPISGHRSVSWYQQTPGQGLQFLFEYFSETQRNKGNFPGRFSGRQFSNSRSEMNVSTLELGDSALYLCASSLFTRGDEKLFFGSGTQLSVL.

This clonotype was detected only a few times. The chain employs TRBV27 and TRBJ2-4, with 9 bases that match TRBD1. With V trimmed by 0 bases and J by 3 bases, 12 bases remained unmatched. This CDR3 is built from 19 residues. CDR1 and CDR2 (germline): MNHEY, SMNVEV (reference sequence). The CDR3 spells CASSLSPPGQGIGKNIQYF. The CDR3 nucleotides read TGTGCCAGCAGTTTATCCCCTCCGGGACAGGGTATCGGCAAAAACATTCAGTACTTC.

This clonotype was recorded a few times. This chain joins TRBV19 and TRBJ1-6; D gene uncertain. V was trimmed by 2 bases and J by 10 bases, leaving 9 bases between them. The CDR3 covers 13 residues. Germline-derived CDR1 and CDR2 are LNHDA and SQIVND (reference sequence). CDR3 bases: TGTGCCAGTAGTATAACTGAGGACTCACCCCTCCACTTT. As protein: CASSITEDSPLHF.

CDR3 nucleotide sequence: TGTGCCAGCAGTAGCCCGGGACTAGCGGGAAAGACATCCTACGAGCAGTACTTC. Its protein is CASSSPGLAGKTSYEQYF. The rearrangement joins TRBV7-2 to TRBJ2-7, with 13 bases that match TRBD2. CDR3 length: 18 residues. CDR1 and CDR2 (germline): SGHTA, FQGNSA. V lost 6 bases to trimming and J lost 1 base; unmatched junction nucleotides: 12. The full variable domain, its missing parts supplied by reference TRBV7-2 and TRBJ2-7, is GAGVSQSPSNKVTEKGKDVELRCDPISGHTALYWYRQSLGQGLEFLIYFQGNSAPDKSGLPSDRFSAERTGGSVSTLTIQRTQQEDSAVYLCASSSPGLAGKTSYEQYFGPGTRLTVT.

V and J are TRBV7-9 and TRBJ2-2; D is perhaps TRBD2 (6 bases). The CDR3 loop spans 14 amino acids. Germline CDR1 and CDR2: SEHNR and FQNEAQ (reference sequence). This CDR3 is CAAGGQSNTGELFF. Written as DNA, the CDR3 is TGTGCAGCCGGAGGGCAGTCGAACACCGGGGAGCTGTTTTTT.

This clonotype ranks as medium-sized. The V and J genes are TRBV10-1 and TRBJ2-4, with a tentative D call TRBD1 (5 bases). The germline V gene has CDR1 WNHNN and CDR2 SYGVQD (reference sequence). Trimming removed 2 bases at V and 3 bases at J, with 8 bases between. The CDR3 has 14 residues. CDR3: CASSEKGNKNIQYF. CDR3 in DNA: TGCGCCAGCAGTGAGAAGGGGAACAAAAACATTCAGTACTTC.

This clonotype occurred a few times. This chain connects TRBV7-9 to TRBJ1-2; D unresolved. Trimming removed 10 bases at V and 4 bases at J, with 7 bases between. CDR1 is SEHNR and CDR2 is FQNEAQ in the germline V gene (reference sequence). This CDR3 is built from 10 residues. The CDR3 DNA follows: TGTGCCACCAGTATCTATGGCTACACCTTC. Its translation is CATSIYGYTF.

The CDR3 is CASSEGDRGEQYF. The CDR3 DNA reads TGTGCCAGCAGTGAAGGGGACAGGGGGGAGCAGTACTTC. V and J are TRBV6-1 and TRBJ2-7; 11 bases align to TRBD1. Germline V gene data show CDR1 as MNHNS and CDR2 as SASEGT. The J segment lost 7 bases and the V segment lost 1 base, leaving 0 bases of the junction unmatched. The CDR3 runs to 13 residues.

CDR3: CAWSVRELRSYEQYF. The CDR3 bases are TGTGCCTGGAGTGTACGGGAGCTAAGGTCCTACGAGCAGTACTTC. V usage is TRBV30 and J usage is TRBJ2-7, with D possibly matching TRBD2 (6 bases). The CDR3 totals 15 residues. V gave up 0 bases and J gave up 1 base, with 13 bases separating them. Germline values: CDR1 GTSNPN, CDR2 SVGIG (reference sequence).

This chain links TRBV15 with TRBJ2-5; 10 bases line up with TRBD1. CDR3 length equals 15 residues. Unmatched junction bases numbered 7, after V lost 4 bases and J lost 5 bases. The germline gives CDR1 LNHNV, CDR2 YYDKDF (reference sequence). In DNA, the CDR3 is TGTGCCACCAGCACAGGGGGGACAGGGGACGAGACCCAGTACTTC. It translates to CATSTGGTGDETQYF.

The rearrangement uses TRBV19 and TRBJ1-1, with TRBD1 identical over 8 bases. Trimming took 3 bases from V and 1 from J; bases not matched to a gene: 10. The germline gives CDR1 LNHDA, CDR2 SQIVND (reference sequence). The length of the CDR3 is 17 residues. In DNA form, the CDR3 reads TGTGCCAGTAGTATCCTTGGACAGGGCCTAAGGAACACTGAAGCTTTCTTT. It specifies CASSILGQGLRNTEAFF.

This clonotype is labeled as medium-sized (0.01 to 0.1%). The chain carries TRBV5-4 and TRBJ2-6; D is undetermined. The V and J ends lost 5 bases and 4 bases respectively, with 7 bases between them. There are 13 residues in the CDR3. Germline assignment: CDR1 SGHNT and CDR2 YYREEE (reference sequence). DNA for the CDR3: TGTGCCAGCAGAGGATCAGGGGCCAACGTCCTGACTTTC. Translating it yields CASRGSGANVLTF. Looking up the rest from reference TRBV5-4 and TRBJ2-6 gives the full variable domain: ETGVTQSPTHLIKTRGQQVTLRCSSQSGHNTVSWYQQALGQGPQFIFQYYREEENGRGNFPPRFSGLQFPNYSSELNVNALELDDSALYLCASRGSGANVLTFGAGSRLTVL.

This clonotype was detected only a few times. The chain joins TRBV30 to TRBJ2-7; 11 bases match TRBD2. V shed 2 bases, J shed 2 bases, and the junction held 2 bases outside the gene matches. Germline CDR1 GTSNPN, CDR2 SVGIG (reference sequence). The CDR3 sequence is 14 residues long. The CDR3 nucleotides read TGTGCCTGGAGTCGTAGCGGGGGGGCCTACGAGCAGTACTTC. Translation: CAWSRSGGAYEQYF.

J is TRBJ2-7 and V is TRBV6-2 or TRBV6-3, with a tentative D call TRBD2 (6 bases). The CDR3 consists of 17 residues. Germline V gene lookup returns CDR1 MNHEY and CDR2 SVGEGT. The germline V and J ends were trimmed by 0 bases and 0 bases, with 15 bases remaining between them. This CDR3 reads CASSYSVGRDLSYEQYF. In DNA form, the CDR3 reads TGTGCCAGCAGTTACTCAGTCGGGCGGGACCTCTCCTACGAGCAGTACTTC.